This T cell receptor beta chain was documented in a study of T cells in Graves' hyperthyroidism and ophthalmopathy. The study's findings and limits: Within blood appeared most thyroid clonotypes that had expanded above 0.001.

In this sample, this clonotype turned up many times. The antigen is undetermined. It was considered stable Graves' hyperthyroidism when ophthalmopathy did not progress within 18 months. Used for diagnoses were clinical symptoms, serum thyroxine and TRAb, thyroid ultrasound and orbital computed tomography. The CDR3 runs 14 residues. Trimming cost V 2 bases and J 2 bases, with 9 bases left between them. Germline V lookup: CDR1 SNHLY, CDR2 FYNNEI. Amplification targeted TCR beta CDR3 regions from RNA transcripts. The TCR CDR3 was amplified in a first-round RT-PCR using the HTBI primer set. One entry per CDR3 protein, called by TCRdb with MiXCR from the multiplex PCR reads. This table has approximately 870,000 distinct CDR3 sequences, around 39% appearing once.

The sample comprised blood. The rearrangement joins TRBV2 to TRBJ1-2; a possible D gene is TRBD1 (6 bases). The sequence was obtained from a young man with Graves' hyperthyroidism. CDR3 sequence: CASSEHRDNYGYTF. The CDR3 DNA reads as TGTGCCAGCAGTGAACACAGGGACAACTATGGCTACACCTTC.